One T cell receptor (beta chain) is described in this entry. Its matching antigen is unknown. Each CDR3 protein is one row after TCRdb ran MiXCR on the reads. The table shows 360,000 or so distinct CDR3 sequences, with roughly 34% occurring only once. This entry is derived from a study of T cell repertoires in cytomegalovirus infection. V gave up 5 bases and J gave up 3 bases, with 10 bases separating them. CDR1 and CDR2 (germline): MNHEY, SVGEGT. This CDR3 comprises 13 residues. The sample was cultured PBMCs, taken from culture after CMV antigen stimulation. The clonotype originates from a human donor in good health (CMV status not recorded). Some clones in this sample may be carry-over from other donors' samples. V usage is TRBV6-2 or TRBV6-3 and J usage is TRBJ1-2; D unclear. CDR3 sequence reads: CASSIGADYGYTF. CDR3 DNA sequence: TGTGCCAGCAGTATCGGAGCAGACTATGGCTACACCTTC.